The next 6 T cell receptor beta chains were all read from a single sample in a study of T cell repertoires in cytomegalovirus infection. Their antigens are not known. MiXCR, applied by TCRdb to the reads, yields one record per CDR3 protein. The profile shows 650,000 to 900,000 distinct CDR3 sequences, around a third of them singletons. The sample here was cultured CD8+ T cells from PBMCs, taken from culture after CMV antigen stimulation. These receptors all stem from a human donor in good health (CMV status not recorded). Some clones in this sample may be carry-over from other donors' samples.

This chain joins TRBV2 and TRBJ1-6, with 8 bases fitting TRBD1. Germline CDR1 reads SNHLY; CDR2 reads FYNNEI. There are 16 residues in the CDR3. Unmatched junction bases numbered 9, after V lost 1 base and J lost 10 bases. The CDR3 bases are TGTGCCAGCAGTGAAGGTGGCAGGGGGCTTAACTCACCCCTCCACTTT. The encoded protein is CASSEGGRGLNSPLHF.

A note on this clonotype: A single base separates this from a much larger clone, so it may be a read error. The chain combines TRBV12-3 or TRBV12-4 with TRBJ1-1; D gene uncertain. The CDR3 has 18 residues. V lost 1 base and J lost 0, with 18 bases in between. The CDR3 nucleotides are TGTGCCAGCAGTTTAGTGGTGGGAGTAAAAAGTATGAACACTGAAGCTTTCTTT. Translation: CASSLVVGVKSMNTEAFF.

This clonotype was picked up many times. This chain links TRBV7-2 with TRBJ1-1; D not certain. The CDR3 contains 15 residues. The germline V gene encodes CDR1 SGHTA and CDR2 FQGNSA. V lost 4 bases and J lost 2, with 14 bases in between. Here the CDR3 DNA reads TGTGCCAGCAGCTCCTTACATTATTACAACACTGAAGCTTTCTTT. This codes for CASSSLHYYNTEAFF. Supplemented by reference TRBV7-2 and TRBJ1-1, the full variable domain reads GAGVSQSPSNKVTEKGKDVELRCDPISGHTALYWYRQSLGQGLEFLIYFQGNSAPDKSGLPSDRFSAERTGGSVSTLTIQRTQQEDSAVYLCASSSLHYYNTEAFFGQGTRLTVV.

In its sample, this clonotype was seen many times. V and J are TRBV7-6 and TRBJ1-1, with a tentative D call TRBD1 (5 bases). Germline loops: CDR1 SGHVS, CDR2 FNYEAQ. The CDR3 has 15 residues. V was shortened by 2 bases and J by 1 base, with 11 bases between the two germline ends. Here the CDR3 reads CASSLIQGPNTEAFF. For the CDR3, the DNA is TGTGCCAGCAGCTTAATTCAGGGCCCGAACACTGAAGCTTTCTTT.

V is TRBV7-9 and J is TRBJ2-1, with no clear D. There are 14 residues in the CDR3. V was shortened by 6 bases and J by 5 bases, with 14 bases between the two germline ends. Germline lookup yields CDR1 SEHNR and CDR2 FQNEAQ (reference sequence). CDR3 protein: CASRNPDRNNEQFF. CDR3 in DNA: TGTGCCAGCAGAAACCCGGACCGTAACAATGAGCAGTTCTTC.

V gene TRBV6-5 combines with J gene TRBJ2-3; perhaps D is TRBD1 or TRBD2 (6 bases each). V was trimmed by 6 bases and J by 2 bases, leaving 9 bases between them. Germline V gene data show CDR1 as MNHEY and CDR2 as SVGAGI. CDR3 size: 13 residues. The CDR3: CASRGGPTDTQYF. The CDR3 DNA reads as TGTGCCAGCAGAGGGGGGCCCACAGATACGCAGTATTTT.